Below, 26 T cell receptor beta chains from the same sample are listed, as sequenced in a study of T cell repertoires in cytomegalovirus infection (dated by TCRdb to between 2019 and 2020). Sequencing relied on an Illumina HiSeq 1500. The raw public data were reprocessed by TCRdb itself: fastp quality trimming at Q25, MiXCR clonotype calling, in-frame beta chains only. Records with the same CDR3 protein are collapsed into one entry carrying the most frequent genes and DNA. This sample is represented by 75,000 to 95,000 distinct CDR3 sequences; about 45% of them were singletons. The top ten hold 93% of the sample. For these receptors, no antigen is known. In the paper's terms, the treatment or condition label means: in vitro stimulation with specific CMV peptide epitopes to enrich CMV-specific T cells. Sequencing used CD8+ T cells from cultured PBMCs, obtained from culture after CMV antigen stimulation. Receptor source: a human donor in good health (CMV status not recorded). Some clones in this sample may be carry-over from other donors' samples.

There are a few counts of this clonotype. The gene calls are TRBV2 and TRBJ1-5, with D perhaps matching TRBD1 (6 bases). V gave up 3 bases and J gave up 7 bases, with 13 bases separating them. Per germline, CDR1 SNHLY and CDR2 FYNNEI. CDR3 length: 14 amino acids. CDR3 sequence: CASSDTGARQPQHF. CDR3 DNA sequence: TGTGCCAGCAGTGATACGGGGGCCCGCCAGCCCCAGCATTTT.

The CDR3 spells CASSSGAGRQEKLFF. In DNA form, the CDR3 reads TGTGCCAGCAGCTCGGGGGCAGGGCGTCAAGAAAAACTGTTTTTT. The J gene is TRBJ1-4, the V gene TRBV7-8; maybe TRBD1 (6 bases). The CDR3 covers 15 residues. Trimming took off 4 bases at V and 8 bases at J, with 17 bases between the two ends. Germline V gene lookup returns CDR1 SGHVS and CDR2 FQNEAQ.

This clonotype has a single count. V usage is TRBV28 and J usage is TRBJ2-7, with TRBD1 matching over 8 bases. CDR3 length: 19 amino acids. Germline V gives CDR1 MDHEN, CDR2 SYDVKM. V shed 5 bases, J shed 0 bases, and the junction held 18 bases outside the gene matches. The CDR3 DNA follows: TGTGCCAGCAGTAGGCCCCGGACAGGGAAAGGGATAAACTCCTACGAGCAGTACTTC. As protein: CASSRPRTGKGINSYEQYF.

The J gene is TRBJ2-4, the V gene TRBV7-6; D is uncertain. The CDR3 has 14 amino acids. From germline, CDR1 is SGHVS and CDR2 FNYEAQ. V dropped 6 bases and J dropped 9 bases, with 18 bases sitting between them. The CDR3 sequence is CASSDRTGSGIQYF. The CDR3, as DNA: TGTGCCAGCAGTGATAGGACGGGCTCAGGCATTCAGTACTTC.

This clonotype was seen more than once but under ten times. The chain recombines TRBV12-5 with TRBJ2-7; no reliable D call. The V and J ends lost 0 bases and 4 bases respectively, with 4 bases between them. The germline gives CDR1 LGHNT, CDR2 FRNRAP. The CDR3 spans 12 residues. The CDR3 here is CASGLVSYEQYF. The CDR3 DNA reads as TGTGCTAGTGGTTTGGTTTCGTACGAGCAGTACTTC. The full variable domain, in which reference TRBV12-5 and TRBJ2-7 provide the parts outside the CDR3, is DARVTQTPRHKVTEMGQEVTMRCQPILGHNTVFWYRQTMMQGLELLAYFRNRAPLDDSGMPKDRFSAEMPDATLATLKIQPSEPRDSAVYFCASGLVSYEQYFGPGTRLTVT.

The chain uses TRBV7-8 and TRBJ1-3, with TRBD1 as a possible D gene (6 bases). Trimming cost V 2 bases and J 2 bases, with 7 bases left between them. The CDR3 covers 14 residues. CDR1 and CDR2 from the germline V gene are SGHVS and FQNEAQ. DNA for the CDR3: TGTGCCAGCAGCTTATCAGGGGCTGGAAACACCATATATTTT. This sequence encodes CASSLSGAGNTIYF.

This clonotype was detected only a few times. The chain couples TRBV11-2 to TRBJ2-4, with no clear D. CDR3 length: 14 amino acids. Between the trimmed V and J ends, which lost 4 bases and 6 bases, there was a span of 13 bases. The V gene's germline CDR1 is SGHAT and CDR2 FQNNGV. DNA for the CDR3: TGTGCCAGCAGCTCGGCCGGGCCAGTAAACATTCAGTACTTC. Translating it yields CASSSAGPVNIQYF.

This clonotype showed up just a few times. V is TRBV6-2 or TRBV6-3 and J is TRBJ2-3; 8 bases fit TRBD1. Looked up from germline, CDR1 is MNHEY and CDR2 is SVGEGT. J was trimmed by 5 bases and V by 5 bases; bases with no gene match: 3. The CDR3 sequence is 13 residues long. CDR3 amino acids: CASSTGGRDTQYF. CDR3 sequence (DNA): TGTGCCAGCAGTACAGGGGGGAGAGATACGCAGTATTTT.

Only a few counts were recorded for this clonotype. This sequence joins TRBV6-1 and TRBJ1-1, with D hard to call. V was clipped by 2 bases and J by 1 base, with 14 bases between them. The CDR3 contains 16 residues. From germline, CDR1 is MNHNS and CDR2 SASEGT. The CDR3 DNA reads as TGTGCCAGCAGTGAAAGAGCGACTAAGAAGAACACTGAAGCTTTCTTT. It codes for CASSERATKKNTEAFF.

The J gene is TRBJ2-7, the V gene TRBV27; 8 bases fit TRBD1. Unmatched junction bases numbered 3, after V lost 7 bases and J lost 1 base. Germline CDR1 and CDR2: MNHEY and SMNVEV (reference sequence). The CDR3 totals 13 residues. CDR3 sequence: CASNRQGSYEQYF. The CDR3 DNA reads TGTGCCAGCAATAGACAGGGGTCCTACGAGCAGTACTTC.

This sequence joins TRBV7-6 and TRBJ2-7, with 8 bases fitting TRBD2. In germline, CDR1 is SGHVS, CDR2 FNYEAQ. The CDR3 totals 13 residues. The J segment lost 3 bases and the V segment lost 8 bases, leaving 6 bases of the junction unmatched. CDR3 residues: CASGNSGNYEQYF. The CDR3 DNA reads TGTGCCAGCGGTAATAGCGGGAACTACGAGCAGTACTTC.

This clonotype was detected only a few times. V usage is TRBV7-6 and J usage is TRBJ2-7; 10 nucleotides agree with TRBD2. The germline V gene encodes CDR1 SGHVS and CDR2 FNYEAQ. The CDR3 runs to 15 residues. V shed 6 bases, J shed 2 bases, and the junction held 7 bases outside the gene matches. CDR3 coding DNA: TGTGCCAGCAGTTCAGGACTAGCGGCAACCTACGAGCAGTACTTC. Translating gives CASSSGLAATYEQYF.

The V gene is TRBV5-1, the J gene TRBJ2-3, with unresolved D. The CDR3 sequence is 13 residues long. V gave up 3 bases and J gave up 0 bases, with 5 bases separating them. Germline CDR1 and CDR2: SGHRS and YFSETQ. The CDR3 nucleotides read TGCGCCAGCAGCTGGGGTAGCACAGATACGCAGTATTTT. Translating it yields CASSWGSTDTQYF.

V gene TRBV7-6 combines with J gene TRBJ1-1, with 9 bases aligning to TRBD1. The germline gives CDR1 SGHVS, CDR2 FNYEAQ. The CDR3 runs to 16 residues. V gave up 6 bases and J gave up 0 bases; unmatched junction bases: 8. The CDR3 nucleotides are TGTGCCAGCAGACGTCCCGGGACAGGGTTGAACACTGAAGCTTTCTTT. It translates to CASRRPGTGLNTEAFF.

The rearrangement uses TRBV27 and TRBJ2-5, with 11 bases matching TRBD1. J was trimmed by 5 bases and V by 7 bases; bases with no gene match: 12. CDR3 size: 16 residues. Germline lookup yields CDR1 MNHEY and CDR2 SMNVEV (reference sequence). In DNA, the CDR3 is TGTGCCAGCAACCCAACCGGGACAGGGGGTGGGGAGACCCAGTACTTC. It specifies CASNPTGTGGGETQYF.

This clonotype has more than one count but fewer than ten. The chain uses TRBV28 and TRBJ2-2, with 7 bases that match TRBD2. CDR1 is MDHEN and CDR2 is SYDVKM in the germline V gene. The CDR3 has 15 amino acids. Trimming removed 5 bases from V and 2 bases from J; junction bases left unmatched: 5. CDR3 in DNA: TGTGCCAGCAGTAAGGGACTAAAAAACACCGGGGAGCTGTTTTTT. Protein sequence: CASSKGLKNTGELFF.

This clonotype was detected a few times. The chain couples TRBV12-3 or TRBV12-4 to TRBJ1-5; D might be TRBD1 (6 bases). The CDR3 runs to 13 residues. V was clipped by 0 bases and J by 10 bases, with 10 bases between them. This CDR3 reads CASSLASRGPQHF. In nucleotides, the CDR3 is TGTGCCAGCAGTTTAGCCTCCAGGGGTCCCCAGCATTTT.

This chain joins TRBV7-6 and TRBJ1-4; D is unclear. The V gene's germline CDR1 is SGHVS and CDR2 FNYEAQ. Trimming cost V 5 bases and J 4 bases, with 8 bases left between them. The CDR3 contains 13 residues. The CDR3 region is CASSGPNNEKLFF. CDR3 nucleotides: TGTGCCAGCAGCGGGCCAAATAATGAAAAACTGTTTTTT.

The chain is built from TRBV12-5 and TRBJ2-1; 10 nucleotides align to TRBD2. V lost 0 bases and J lost 6; bases outside the gene matches: 8. Germline CDR1 and CDR2: LGHNT and FRNRAP. The length of the CDR3 is 17 residues. The CDR3 nucleotides read TGTGCTAGTGGTTTGGTATTGATAAGCGGGGGGGCCAATGAGCAGTTCTTC. It yields the protein CASGLVLISGGANEQFF.

This clonotype was observed a few times. The V gene is TRBV11-3, the J gene TRBJ2-7, with D perhaps TRBD1 or TRBD2 (5 bases each). The CDR3 covers 14 residues. The V end lost 3 bases, the J end lost 0 bases, and 9 bases lay between the germline ends. The germline V gene has CDR1 SGHNT and CDR2 YENEEA. CDR3 in DNA: TGTGCCAGCAGCTTGGGACCAAGCTCCTACGAGCAGTACTTC. Translated: CASSLGPSSYEQYF.

A word on this clonotype: Since no conserved phenylalanine or tryptophan closes the CDR3, a read error is the likely cause. No DNA is shown, since the ends of the CDR3 on it are uncertain; the CDR3 is the one TCRdb lists. The V and J genes are TRBV6-2 or TRBV6-3 and TRBJ1-1. The germline V gene encodes CDR1 MNHEY and CDR2 SVGEGT. Ends included, the CDR3 has 14 residues. The CDR3 protein is CASSSPEPHTESYL.

V gene TRBV7-6 combines with J gene TRBJ2-3, with D possibly being TRBD1 (7 bases). The V gene's germline CDR1 is SGHVS and CDR2 FNYEAQ. The CDR3 extends over 16 amino acids. V was pared by 7 bases and J by 6 bases, with 23 bases between. The CDR3: CASTGSRQGGFDTQYF. Here the CDR3 DNA reads TGTGCCAGCACGGGATCCCGACAGGGAGGATTCGATACGCAGTATTTT.

V is TRBV11-2 and J is TRBJ1-1; D gene uncertain. Germline assignment: CDR1 SGHAT and CDR2 FQNNGV. V was clipped by 1 base and J by 1 base, with 7 bases between them. The CDR3 runs 14 residues. CDR3 DNA sequence: TGTGCCAGCAGCTTAGGTGCAGGGAACACTGAAGCTTTCTTT. Amino acid sequence: CASSLGAGNTEAFF.

This clonotype was detected ten times or more. The chain uses TRBV7-9 and TRBJ2-1; D call uncertain. Trimming removed 7 bases from V and 8 bases from J, with 21 bases in between. CDR1 and CDR2 from the germline V gene are SEHNR and FQNEAQ (reference sequence). This CDR3 has 15 residues. This CDR3 reads CASTEDPKSRDEQFF. CDR3 DNA: TGTGCCAGCACCGAGGACCCCAAGAGTCGGGATGAGCAGTTCTTC.

This chain uses TRBV11-2 with TRBJ2-5; 14 positions agree with TRBD2. The J segment lost 6 bases and the V segment lost 5 bases, leaving 2 bases of the junction unmatched. This CDR3 is 14 amino acids long. From germline, CDR1 is SGHAT and CDR2 FQNNGV. The CDR3 reads CASSGLAGGQTQYF. The CDR3 DNA is TGTGCCAGCAGCGGACTAGCGGGAGGACAGACCCAGTACTTC.

This clonotype has more than one count but fewer than ten. This chain joins TRBV6-5 and TRBJ2-7; possibly TRBD1 for D (5 bases). Germline V gene data show CDR1 as MNHEY and CDR2 as SVGAGI. The CDR3 spans 18 residues. Trimming pared 3 bases from V and 0 bases from J, leaving 21 bases between. The DNA of the CDR3 is TGTGCCAGCAGTTATTCCGTCGCCCCGACAGTCGACTCCTACGAGCAGTACTTC. The encoded protein is CASSYSVAPTVDSYEQYF.